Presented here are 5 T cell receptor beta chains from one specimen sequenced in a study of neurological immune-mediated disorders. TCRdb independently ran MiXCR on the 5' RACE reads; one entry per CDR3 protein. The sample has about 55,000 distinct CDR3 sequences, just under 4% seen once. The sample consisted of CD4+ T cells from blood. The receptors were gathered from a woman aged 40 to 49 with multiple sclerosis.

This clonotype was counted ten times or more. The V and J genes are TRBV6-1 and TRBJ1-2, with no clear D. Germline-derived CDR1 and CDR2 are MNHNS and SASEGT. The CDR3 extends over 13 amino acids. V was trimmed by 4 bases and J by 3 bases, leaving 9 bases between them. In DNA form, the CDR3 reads TGTGCCAGCAGTGGAACCTCACACTATGGCTACACCTTC. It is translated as CASSGTSHYGYTF.

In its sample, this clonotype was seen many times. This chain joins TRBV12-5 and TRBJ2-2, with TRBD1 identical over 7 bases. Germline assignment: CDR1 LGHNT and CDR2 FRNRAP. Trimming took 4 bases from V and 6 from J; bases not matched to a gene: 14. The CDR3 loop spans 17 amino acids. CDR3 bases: TGTGCTAGTGGTTCGCTCCGGGACAGAGTGGTCCCCGGGGAGCTGTTTTTT. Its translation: CASGSLRDRVVPGELFF.

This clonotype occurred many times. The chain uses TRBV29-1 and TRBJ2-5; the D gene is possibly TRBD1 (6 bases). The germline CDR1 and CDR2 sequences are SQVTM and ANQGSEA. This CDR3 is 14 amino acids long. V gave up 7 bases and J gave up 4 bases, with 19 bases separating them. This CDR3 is CSAKTNRDRETQYF. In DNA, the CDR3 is TGCAGCGCCAAGACCAACAGGGATCGAGAGACCCAGTACTTC. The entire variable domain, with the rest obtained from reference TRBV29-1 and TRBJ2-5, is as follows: SAVISQKPSRDICQRGTSLTIQCQVDSQVTMMFWYRQQPGQSLTLIATANQGSEATYESGFVIDKFPISRPNLTFSTLTVSNMSPEDSSIYLCSAKTNRDRETQYFGPGTRLLVL.

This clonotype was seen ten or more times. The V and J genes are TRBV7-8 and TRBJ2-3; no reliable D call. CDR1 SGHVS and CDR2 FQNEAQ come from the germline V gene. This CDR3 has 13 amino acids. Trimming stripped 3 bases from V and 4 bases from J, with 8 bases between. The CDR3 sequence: CASSLERSDTQYF. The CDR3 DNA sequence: TGTGCCAGCAGCTTGGAGAGATCAGATACGCAGTATTTT.

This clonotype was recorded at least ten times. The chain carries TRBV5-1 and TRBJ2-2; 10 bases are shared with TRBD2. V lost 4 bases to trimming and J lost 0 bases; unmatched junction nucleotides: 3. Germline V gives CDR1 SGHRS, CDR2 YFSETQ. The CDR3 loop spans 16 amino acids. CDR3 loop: CASSRSGGTNTGELFF. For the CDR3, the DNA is TGCGCCAGCAGCCGTAGCGGGGGGACGAACACCGGGGAGCTGTTTTTT.